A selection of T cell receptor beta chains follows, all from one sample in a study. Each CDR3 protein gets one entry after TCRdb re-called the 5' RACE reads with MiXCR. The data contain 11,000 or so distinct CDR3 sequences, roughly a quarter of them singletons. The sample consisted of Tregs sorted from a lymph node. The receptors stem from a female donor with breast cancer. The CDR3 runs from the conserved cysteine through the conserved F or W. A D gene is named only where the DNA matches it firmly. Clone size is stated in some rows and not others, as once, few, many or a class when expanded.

CDR3aa: CASSPGTGLDYEQYF; CDR3nt: TGTGCCAGCAGCCCCGGGACAGGTCTGGACTACGAGCAGTACTTC; v_gene: TRBV11-2; j_gene: TRBJ2-7; d_gene: TRBD1; abundance: medium-sized
CDR3aa: CASSPPSGGGARGDGYTF; CDR3nt: TGTGCCAGCAGCCCCCCCTCGGGGGGAGGGGCAAGGGGAGATGGCTACACCTTC; v_gene: TRBV7-2; j_gene: TRBJ1-2; d_gene: .; abundance: few
CDR3aa: CASSYIVSYNEQFF; CDR3nt: TGTGCCAGCAGTTACATAGTCTCCTACAATGAGCAGTTCTTC; v_gene: TRBV6-5; j_gene: TRBJ2-1; d_gene: .; abundance: medium-sized
CDR3aa: CSASDGGSAKNIQHF; CDR3nt: TGCAGTGCTAGCGACGGCGGGTCTGCCAAAAACATTCAGCACTTC; v_gene: TRBV20-1; j_gene: TRBJ2-4; d_gene: .; abundance: .
CDR3aa: CAWSVMGYWNEQFF; CDR3nt: TGTGCCTGGAGTGTAATGGGGTACTGGAATGAGCAGTTCTTC; v_gene: TRBV30; j_gene: TRBJ2-1; d_gene: .; abundance: .
CDR3aa: CASMLDTQYF; CDR3nt: TGCGCCAGCATGTTAGATACGCAGTATTTT; v_gene: TRBV10-2; j_gene: TRBJ2-3; d_gene: .; abundance: medium-sized
CDR3aa: CASSNRAGNTIYF; CDR3nt: TGTGCCAGCAGTAACAGGGCTGGAAACACCATATATTTT; v_gene: TRBV6-5; j_gene: TRBJ1-3; d_gene: .; abundance: many
CDR3aa: CASSRDQATSEKLFF; CDR3nt: TGTGCCAGCTCACGGGACCAAGCAACTAGTGAAAAACTGTTTTTT; v_gene: TRBV18; j_gene: TRBJ1-4; d_gene: .; abundance: .
CDR3aa: CASRDTGNQPQHF; CDR3nt: TGTGCCAGCAGAGATACAGGGAATCAGCCCCAGCATTTT; v_gene: TRBV6-1; j_gene: TRBJ1-5; d_gene: .; abundance: medium-sized
CDR3aa: CASSVGYEQYF; CDR3nt: TGTGCCAGCTCCGTGGGCTACGAGCAGTACTTC; v_gene: TRBV18; j_gene: TRBJ2-7; d_gene: .; abundance: many
CDR3aa: CASSQRVAKGPGNEQFF; CDR3nt: TGCGCCAGCAGCCAAAGGGTAGCGAAAGGGCCGGGTAATGAGCAGTTCTTC; v_gene: TRBV4-1; j_gene: TRBJ2-1; d_gene: .; abundance: .
CDR3aa: CATSGEGTLHNEQFF; CDR3nt: TGTGCCACCAGTGGCGAGGGTACGCTCCACAATGAGCAGTTCTTC; v_gene: TRBV24-1; j_gene: TRBJ2-1; d_gene: .; abundance: few
CDR3aa: CASSRRDRGSDIQYF; CDR3nt: TGTGCCAGCAGCCGTCGGGACAGGGGGTCGGACATTCAGTACTTC; v_gene: TRBV27; j_gene: TRBJ2-4; d_gene: TRBD1; abundance: many
CDR3aa: CASSGRLSYEQYF; CDR3nt: TGTGCCAGCAGTGGACGGCTCTCCTACGAGCAGTACTTC; v_gene: TRBV6-5; j_gene: TRBJ2-7; d_gene: .; abundance: medium-sized
CDR3aa: CAIGRQNENEQFF; CDR3nt: TGTGCCATCGGTCGGCAGAATGAAAATGAGCAGTTCTTC; v_gene: TRBV10-3; j_gene: TRBJ2-1; d_gene: .; abundance: medium-sized
CDR3aa: CASSFPDLSLYGYTF; CDR3nt: TGTGCCAGCAGTTTTCCGGACCTCTCCCTCTATGGCTACACCTTC; v_gene: TRBV6-6; j_gene: TRBJ1-2; d_gene: .; abundance: few
CDR3aa: CASSPHPDGGAEAFF; CDR3nt: TGCGCCAGCAGCCCGCATCCGGATGGAGGGGCCGAAGCTTTCTTT; v_gene: TRBV4-1; j_gene: TRBJ1-1; d_gene: .; abundance: .
CDR3aa: CASSSSGQGSNEQFF; CDR3nt: TGTGCCAGCAGCTCCTCGGGACAGGGCTCCAATGAGCAGTTCTTC; v_gene: TRBV7-9; j_gene: TRBJ2-1; d_gene: TRBD1; abundance: .
CDR3aa: CASSPWSGEAFF; CDR3nt: TGTGCCAGCAGCCCGTGGAGCGGGGAGGCTTTCTTT; v_gene: TRBV7-9; j_gene: TRBJ1-1; d_gene: .; abundance: medium-sized
CDR3aa: CSARSKGSGANVLTF; CDR3nt: TGCAGTGCTAGATCCAAGGGCTCTGGGGCCAACGTCCTGACTTTC; v_gene: TRBV20-1; j_gene: TRBJ2-6; d_gene: .; abundance: .
CDR3aa: CASSPGLIGYNEQFF; CDR3nt: TGTGCCAGCAGCCCCGGGCTGATAGGTTACAATGAGCAGTTCTTC; v_gene: TRBV12-3/TRBV12-4; j_gene: TRBJ2-1; d_gene: .; abundance: .
CDR3aa: CASTRLAGQGAFGYTF; CDR3nt: TGTGCCAGCACCCGGCTGGCGGGACAGGGGGCCTTTGGCTACACCTTC; v_gene: TRBV6-1; j_gene: TRBJ1-2; d_gene: TRBD1; abundance: medium-sized
CDR3aa: CSARGTSGRISYNEQFF; CDR3nt: TGCAGTGCTAGAGGGACTAGCGGGAGGATCTCCTACAATGAGCAGTTCTTC; v_gene: TRBV20-1; j_gene: TRBJ2-1; d_gene: TRBD2; abundance: .
CDR3aa: CASSPPLGAYNEQFF; CDR3nt: TGTGCCAGCAGCCCCCCTTTGGGAGCCTACAATGAGCAGTTCTTC; v_gene: TRBV13; j_gene: TRBJ2-1; d_gene: .; abundance: medium-sized
CDR3aa: CASSVDGGMSYEQYF; CDR3nt: TGTGCCAGCAGCGTAGATGGCGGGATGAGCTACGAGCAGTACTTC; v_gene: TRBV9; j_gene: TRBJ2-7; d_gene: .; abundance: medium-sized
CDR3aa: CASSESIGDRYPFTEAFF; CDR3nt: TGCGCCAGCAGTGAGTCGATCGGGGACAGGTACCCTTTCACTGAAGCTTTCTTT; v_gene: TRBV10-2; j_gene: TRBJ1-1; d_gene: TRBD1; abundance: medium-sized
CDR3aa: CSAQPGPRAYEQYF; CDR3nt: TGCAGTGCTCAGCCCGGGCCACGGGCCTACGAGCAGTACTTC; v_gene: TRBV20-1; j_gene: TRBJ2-7; d_gene: .; abundance: medium-sized
CDR3aa: CASSRNAGPPYYGYTF; CDR3nt: TGTGCCAGCAGTCGTAATGCGGGACCCCCATACTATGGCTACACCTTC; v_gene: TRBV12-3/TRBV12-4; j_gene: TRBJ1-2; d_gene: .; abundance: .
CDR3aa: CASSQLPGTSNEQYF; CDR3nt: TGTGCCAGCAGCCAACTTCCGGGGACTAGCAACGAGCAGTACTTC; v_gene: TRBV4-2; j_gene: TRBJ2-7; d_gene: TRBD2; abundance: medium-sized
CDR3aa: CAIKRGRAATYNEQFF; CDR3nt: TGTGCCATCAAAAGGGGGCGGGCAGCCACCTACAATGAGCAGTTCTTC; v_gene: TRBV6-1; j_gene: TRBJ2-1; d_gene: TRBD1; abundance: few
CDR3aa: CSARPTGPNTEAFF; CDR3nt: TGCAGTGCTCGCCCTACAGGGCCGAACACTGAAGCTTTCTTT; v_gene: TRBV20-1; j_gene: TRBJ1-1; d_gene: .; abundance: many
CDR3aa: CASSYGGPPYNEQFF; CDR3nt: TGTGCCAGCAGTTACGGAGGGCCTCCATACAATGAGCAGTTCTTC; v_gene: TRBV27; j_gene: TRBJ2-1; d_gene: .; abundance: many
CDR3aa: CAICKAGAYNEQFF; CDR3nt: TGTGCCATCTGTAAAGCGGGAGCATACAATGAGCAGTTCTTC; v_gene: TRBV10-3; j_gene: TRBJ2-1; d_gene: TRBD2; abundance: .
CDR3aa: CASSTRTSGYYEQYF; CDR3nt: TGTGCCAGCTCAACCCGGACTAGCGGGTACTACGAGCAGTACTTC; v_gene: TRBV18; j_gene: TRBJ2-7; d_gene: TRBD2; abundance: .
CDR3aa: CASSPPGSSYNEQFF; CDR3nt: TGTGCCAGCAGCCCCCCCGGGAGCTCCTACAATGAGCAGTTCTTC; v_gene: TRBV3-1; j_gene: TRBJ2-1; d_gene: .; abundance: many
CDR3aa: CASSPHGSSSNQPQHF; CDR3nt: TGTGCCAGCAGCCCCCACGGGAGCTCTAGCAATCAGCCCCAGCATTTT; v_gene: TRBV5-5; j_gene: TRBJ1-5; d_gene: .; abundance: few
CDR3aa: CASSLGGRTGETQYF; CDR3nt: TGTGCCAGCAGTTTAGGCGGGAGGACGGGAGAGACCCAGTACTTC; v_gene: TRBV27; j_gene: TRBJ2-5; d_gene: TRBD2; abundance: many
CDR3aa: CASSPLINQPQHF; CDR3nt: TGTGCCAGCAGTCCCCTGATCAATCAGCCCCAGCATTTT; v_gene: TRBV6-5; j_gene: TRBJ1-5; d_gene: .; abundance: many
CDR3aa: CASSYEQTWRGGGYTF; CDR3nt: TGTGCCAGCAGTTACGAACAAACATGGAGAGGAGGTGGCTACACCTTC; v_gene: TRBV6-5; j_gene: TRBJ1-2; d_gene: .; abundance: .
CDR3aa: CASSLASKLAGYNEQFF; CDR3nt: TGTGCCAGCAGCTTAGCGTCGAAACTAGCGGGATACAATGAGCAGTTCTTC; v_gene: TRBV7-9; j_gene: TRBJ2-1; d_gene: TRBD2; abundance: many